Following are 5 T cell receptor beta chains from one sample sequenced in a study of cytomegalovirus exposure and HLA in healthy donors. PCR involved 60 Vbeta and 13 Jbeta primers. The table came from immunoSEQ multiplex PCR; TCRdb's copy has only in-frame clones and leaves some out. The sample holds about 50,000 clones, over 60% seen once. Sequencing input: PBMCs. These receptors were obtained from a man younger than 45 in good health and CMV-seropositive.

The chain carries TRBV7-8 and TRBJ1-5, with D maybe TRBD1 (6 bases). Germline V gene data show CDR1 as SGHVS and CDR2 as FQNEAQ. The CDR3 totals 13 residues. V lost 5 bases to trimming and J lost 3 bases, with 8 bases between them. In DNA, the CDR3 is TGTGCCAGCAGCCGGACAGACAATCAGCCCCAGCATTTT. Protein: CASSRTDNQPQHF.

V and J are TRBV10-1 and TRBJ1-5, with 9 bases matching TRBD1. Germline trimming cut 9 bases from V and 4 bases from J; bases unmatched to any gene: 7. Germline V gene sequence: CDR1 WNHNN, CDR2 SYGVQD (reference sequence). This CDR3 region has 14 residues. CDR3 bases: TGCGCCAGAAGACGTGACAGGGGGAATCAGCCCCAGCATTTT. Translation: CARRRDRGNQPQHF.

This chain joins TRBV19 and TRBJ1-5, with 8 bases that match TRBD1. CDR3 length equals 13 residues. J lost 5 bases, V lost 9 bases, and 6 bases had no gene match. CDR1 is LNHDA, CDR2 SQIVND, per germline (reference sequence). This CDR3 reads CASAQGDYQPQHF. In DNA, the CDR3 is TGTGCCAGCGCACAGGGGGATTATCAGCCCCAGCATTTT. The variable domain in full, with the rest retrieved from reference TRBV19 and TRBJ1-5, is DGGITQSPKYLFRKEGQNVTLSCEQNLNHDAMYWYRQDPGQGLRLIYYSQIVNDFQKGDIAEGYSVSREKKESFPLTVTSAQKNPTAFYLCASAQGDYQPQHFGDGTRLSIL.

The chain carries TRBV7-2 and TRBJ2-7, with a tentative D call TRBD2 (6 bases). This CDR3 comprises 14 residues. The germline V and J ends were trimmed by 0 bases and 7 bases, with 13 bases remaining between them. From germline, CDR1 is SGHTA and CDR2 FQGNSA. The CDR3 coding sequence is TGTGCCAGCAGCTTAGCGCTTTGGACTAAAGAGCAGTACTTC. Translated: CASSLALWTKEQYF.

The rearrangement links TRBV5-1 to TRBJ2-1; 9 nucleotides line up with TRBD1. The CDR3 spans 19 residues. Trimming took 3 bases from V and 2 from J; bases not matched to a gene: 15. Per the germline V gene, CDR1 is SGHRS and CDR2 is YFSETQ. CDR3 nucleotides: TGCGCCAGCAGCTCCTCTCGGGACAGGGTACTAGTCGCCTACAATGAGCAGTTCTTC. Its translation is CASSSSRDRVLVAYNEQFF.